This entry features one TCR beta chain sequence. This sample stems from a study of T cells in Graves' hyperthyroidism and ophthalmopathy. RNA transcripts were the template for amplifying TCR beta CDR3 regions. The TCR CDR3 first-round RT-PCR relied on the HTBI primer set. TCRdb fed the multiplex PCR reads into MiXCR, producing one record per CDR3 protein. The top ten clones hold 7.9% of a sample with about 290,000 distinct CDR3 sequences, 12% to 15% of them seen once. CDR3 length: 16 amino acids. The V end lost 5 bases, the J end lost 0 bases, and 14 bases lay between the germline ends. CDR1 is SGHAT and CDR2 is FQNNGV in the germline V gene.

The sample taken for sequencing was blood. This sequence joins TRBV11-2 and TRBJ1-3, with unresolved D. The receptor was derived from a woman aged 40 to 49 with Graves' hyperthyroidism. CDR3 in DNA: TGTGCCAGCAGCGTGGGCCCCGTTCCCTCTGGAAACACCATATATTTT. Amino acid sequence: CASSVGPVPSGNTIYF. Using reference TRBV11-2 and TRBJ1-3 for the parts outside the CDR3, the full variable domain is EAGVAQSPRYKIIEKRQSVAFWCNPISGHATLYWYQQILGQGPKLLIQFQNNGVVDDSQLPKDRFSAERLKGVDSTLKIQPAKLEDSAVYLCASSVGPVPSGNTIYFGEGSWLTVV.